What follows are 8 T cell receptor beta chains derived from one specimen sequenced in a study of blood T cell repertoires in COVID-19. Profiling relied on immunoSEQ multiplex PCR, and the TCRdb table lists in-frame clones only, not all of them. This sample has about 370,000 clones, with roughly nine tenths found just once. Sample: PBMCs or T cells enriched from blood (not recorded which). The receptors come from a man between 18 and 35 years old who had recovered from COVID-19.

The count of this clone is one. The chain links TRBV4-1 to TRBJ1-2; D possibly corresponds to TRBD1 (5 bases). This CDR3 spans 13 amino acids. V dropped 5 bases and J dropped 8 bases, with 15 bases sitting between them. The V gene's germline CDR1 is MGHRA and CDR2 YSYEKL. CDR3 loop: CASSKAGLPGYTF. CDR3 bases: TGCGCCAGCAGCAAGGCAGGGCTCCCAGGCTACACCTTC.

The V and J genes are TRBV10-1 and TRBJ2-1; TRBD2 aligns across 7 bases. This CDR3 contains 15 residues. V lost 10 bases to trimming and J lost 7 bases; unmatched junction nucleotides: 16. From germline, CDR1 is WNHNN and CDR2 SYGVQD (reference sequence). DNA of the CDR3: TGCGCCACCACGAGGGAGGGCCGAATTTGGAATGAGCAGTTCTTC. Translation gives CATTREGRIWNEQFF.

The chain recombines TRBV18 with TRBJ2-2, with TRBD2 identical over 7 bases. Per germline, CDR1 KGHSH and CDR2 LQKENI. V was pared by 3 bases and J by 3 bases, with 10 bases of the junction left unmatched. The CDR3 totals 17 residues. CDR3 coding DNA: TGTGCCAGCTCACCTCGGAGAATGCGGGAGTACACCGGGGAGCTGTTTTTT. This codes for CASSPRRMREYTGELFF.

V and J are TRBV28 and TRBJ2-1, with TRBD2 matching over 13 bases. Germline CDR1 reads MDHEN; CDR2 reads SYDVKM. Unmatched junction bases numbered 6, after V lost 7 bases and J lost 6 bases. This CDR3 comprises 15 residues. CDR3: CASTPGTSGVNEQFF. CDR3 sequence (DNA): TGTGCCAGCACCCCCGGGACTAGCGGGGTCAATGAGCAGTTCTTC. The entire variable domain, with the rest obtained from reference TRBV28 and TRBJ2-1, is as follows: DVKVTQSSRYLVKRTGEKVFLECVQDMDHENMFWYRQDPGLGLRLIYFSYDVKMKEKGDIPEGYSVSREKKERFSLILESASTNQTSMYLCASTPGTSGVNEQFFGPGTRLTVL.

The chain links TRBV28 to TRBJ1-6; the match to TRBD1 covers 9 bases. CDR1 and CDR2 from the germline V gene are MDHEN and SYDVKM. The length of the CDR3 is 17 residues. After removal of 6 bases from V and 1 base from J, the junction contained 7 bases not matched to a gene. CDR3 sequence: CASSSGQGTSYNSPLHF. The CDR3 nucleotides read TGTGCCAGCAGCTCGGGACAGGGAACGTCCTATAATTCACCCCTCCACTTT.

The chain carries TRBV5-8 and TRBJ2-3, with 10 bases matching TRBD1. Trimming at V came to 5 bases and at J to 2 bases, leaving 8 bases not matched to a gene. There are 16 residues in the CDR3. The germline CDR1 and CDR2 sequences are SGHTS and YDEGEE. CDR3 coding DNA: TGTGCCAGCAGGACCGGGACAGGGGCCCTCACAGATACGCAGTATTTT. It codes for CASRTGTGALTDTQYF. Variable domain in full (rest from reference TRBV5-8 and TRBJ2-3): EAGVTQSPTHLIKTRGQQATLRCSPISGHTSVYWYQQALGLGLQFLLWYDEGEERNRGNFPPRFSGRQFPNYSSELNVNALELEDSALYLCASRTGTGALTDTQYFGPGTRLTVL.

The chain carries TRBV5-6 and TRBJ2-2; unclear D gene. The CDR3 loop spans 13 amino acids. With 1 base removed from V and 5 bases from J, the gap between germline ends came to 6 bases. Per the germline V gene, CDR1 is SGHDT and CDR2 is YYEEEE. As DNA, the CDR3 is TGTGCCAGCAGCTTGAGACTTACCGGGGAGCTGTTTTTT. Its translation is CASSLRLTGELFF.

This clone was seen more than once but under ten times. The rearrangement links TRBV28 to TRBJ1-2; a possible D gene is TRBD1 (5 bases). The CDR3 contains 14 residues. V was trimmed by 3 bases and J by 8 bases, leaving 16 bases between them. Germline-derived CDR1 and CDR2 are MDHEN and SYDVKM. CDR3 in DNA: TGTGCCAGCAGTTTCCTGGAGGGGAGGTTGGGCTACACCTTC. Translation gives CASSFLEGRLGYTF.